The T cell receptor beta chain described here comes from a study of identical twins. Study findings and constraints: Instead of following the same donors, the conclusions were based on cross-sectional statistical analysis.

MiXCR, applied by TCRdb to the 5' RACE reads, yields one record per CDR3 protein. Of about 890,000 distinct CDR3 sequences detected, 12% appear once; the ten largest clones hold around 1.5%. This clonotype was observed many times. Its antigen is unidentified. CDR1 and CDR2 (germline): MGHDK, SYGVNS. V was cut by 6 bases and J by 8 bases, with 19 bases left in between. There are 15 residues in the CDR3. These data also featured in a second study, about yellow fever vaccine responses in identical twins.

Sample: PBMCs. The clonotype originates from a woman aged 18-35 years in good health. This chain connects TRBV25-1 to TRBJ1-4, with D unresolved. The CDR3 DNA sequence: TGTGCCAGCAGCCCACCAACTGCCGTAGGGGAAAAACTGTTTTTT. This encodes CASSPPTAVGEKLFF.